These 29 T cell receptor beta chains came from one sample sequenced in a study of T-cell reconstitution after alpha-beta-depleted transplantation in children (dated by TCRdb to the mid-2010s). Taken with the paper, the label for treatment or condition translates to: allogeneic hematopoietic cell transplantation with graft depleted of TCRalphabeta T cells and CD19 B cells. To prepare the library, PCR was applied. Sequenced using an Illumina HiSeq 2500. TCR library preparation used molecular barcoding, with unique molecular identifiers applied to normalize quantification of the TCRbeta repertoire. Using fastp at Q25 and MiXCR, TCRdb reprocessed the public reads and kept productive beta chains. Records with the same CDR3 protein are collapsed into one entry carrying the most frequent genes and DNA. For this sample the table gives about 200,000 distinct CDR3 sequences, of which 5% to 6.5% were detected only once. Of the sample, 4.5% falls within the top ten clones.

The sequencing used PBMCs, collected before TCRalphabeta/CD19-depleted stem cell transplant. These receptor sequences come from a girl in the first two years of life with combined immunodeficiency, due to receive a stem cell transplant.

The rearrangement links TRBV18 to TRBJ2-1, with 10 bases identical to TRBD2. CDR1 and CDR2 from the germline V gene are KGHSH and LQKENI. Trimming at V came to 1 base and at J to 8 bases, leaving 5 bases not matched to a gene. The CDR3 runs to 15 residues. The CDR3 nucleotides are TGTGCCAGCTCACCACGAGCGGGAGGGACGTATGAGCAGTTCTTC. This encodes CASSPRAGGTYEQFF.

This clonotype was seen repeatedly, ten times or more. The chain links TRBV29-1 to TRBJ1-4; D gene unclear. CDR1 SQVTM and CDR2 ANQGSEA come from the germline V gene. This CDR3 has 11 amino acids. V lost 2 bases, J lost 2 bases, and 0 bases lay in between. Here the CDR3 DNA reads TGCAGCGTTGAAACTAATGAAAAACTGTTTTTT. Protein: CSVETNEKLFF. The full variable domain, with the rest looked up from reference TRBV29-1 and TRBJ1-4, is SAVISQKPSRDICQRGTSLTIQCQVDSQVTMMFWYRQQPGQSLTLIATANQGSEATYESGFVIDKFPISRPNLTFSTLTVSNMSPEDSSIYLCSVETNEKLFFGSGTQLSVL.

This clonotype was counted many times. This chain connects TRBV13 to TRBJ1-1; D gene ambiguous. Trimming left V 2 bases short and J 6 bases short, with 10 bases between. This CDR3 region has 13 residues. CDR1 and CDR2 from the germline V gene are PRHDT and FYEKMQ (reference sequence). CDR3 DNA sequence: TGTGCCAGCAGCTTAACCCAGACCTCTGAAGCTTTCTTT. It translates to CASSLTQTSEAFF. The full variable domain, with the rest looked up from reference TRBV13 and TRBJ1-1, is AAGVIQSPRHLIKEKRETATLKCYPIPRHDTVYWYQQGPGQDPQFLISFYEKMQSDKGSIPDRFSAQQFSDYHSELNMSSLELGDSALYFCASSLTQTSEAFFGQGTRLTVV.

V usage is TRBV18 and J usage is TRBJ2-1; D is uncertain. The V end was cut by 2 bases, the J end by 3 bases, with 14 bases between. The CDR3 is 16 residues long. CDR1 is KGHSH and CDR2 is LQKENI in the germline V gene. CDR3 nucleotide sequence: TGTGCCAGCTCACCAATTCGCACAGACTTCTACAATGAGCAGTTCTTC. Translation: CASSPIRTDFYNEQFF.

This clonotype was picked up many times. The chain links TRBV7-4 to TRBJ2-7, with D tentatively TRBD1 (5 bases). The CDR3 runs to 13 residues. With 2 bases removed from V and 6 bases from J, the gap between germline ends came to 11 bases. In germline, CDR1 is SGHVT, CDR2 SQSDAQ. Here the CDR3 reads CASSLCQGGEQYF. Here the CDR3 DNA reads TGTGCCAGCAGCTTATGCCAGGGCGGCGAGCAGTACTTC.

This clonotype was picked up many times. The CDR3 sequence: CASRPDRTGFDEQFF. The DNA of the CDR3 is TGTGCCAGCAGACCCGACCGGACAGGTTTTGATGAGCAGTTCTTC. V and J are TRBV12-3 or TRBV12-4 and TRBJ2-1; 7 bases are a match to TRBD1. CDR3 length: 15 residues. The V segment lost 6 bases and the J segment 8 bases; nucleotides outside the gene matches: 13.

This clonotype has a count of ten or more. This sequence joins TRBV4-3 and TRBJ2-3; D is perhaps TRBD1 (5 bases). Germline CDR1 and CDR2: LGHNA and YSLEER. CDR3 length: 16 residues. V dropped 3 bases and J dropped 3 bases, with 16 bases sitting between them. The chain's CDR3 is CASSQASQALTDTQYF. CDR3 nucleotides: TGCGCCAGCAGCCAGGCCTCACAGGCGTTGACAGATACGCAGTATTTT.

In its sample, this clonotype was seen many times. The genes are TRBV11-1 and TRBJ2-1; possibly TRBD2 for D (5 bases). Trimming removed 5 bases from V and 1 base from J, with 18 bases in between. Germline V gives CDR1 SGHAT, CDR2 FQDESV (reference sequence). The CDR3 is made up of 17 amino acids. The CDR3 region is CASSRHLAGVSYNEQFF. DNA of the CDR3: TGTGCCAGCAGCCGCCACCTAGCAGGAGTATCCTACAATGAGCAGTTCTTC.

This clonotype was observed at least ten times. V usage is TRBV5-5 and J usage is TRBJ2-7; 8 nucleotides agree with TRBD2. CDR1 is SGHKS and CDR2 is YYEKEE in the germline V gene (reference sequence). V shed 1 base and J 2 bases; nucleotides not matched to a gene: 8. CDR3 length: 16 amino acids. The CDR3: CASSLPGGGIAYEQYF. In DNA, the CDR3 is TGTGCCAGCAGCTTGCCCGGGGGGGGTATCGCCTACGAGCAGTACTTC.

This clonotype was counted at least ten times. The CDR3 sequence: CASSQRQGALFEQYF. The CDR3 DNA reads TGTGCCAGCTCACAACGACAGGGAGCTTTGTTCGAGCAGTACTTC. The rearrangement joins TRBV18 to TRBJ2-7; 7 bases agree with TRBD1. V trimming: 4 bases; J trimming: 6 bases; junction bases outside the gene matches: 12. This CDR3 has 15 amino acids. Germline V gene lookup returns CDR1 KGHSH and CDR2 LQKENI. The whole variable domain, remainder taken from reference TRBV18 and TRBJ2-7, is NAGVMQNPRHLVRRRGQEARLRCSPMKGHSHVYWYRQLPEEGLKFMVYLQKENIIDESGMPKERFSAEFPKEGPSILRIQQVVRGDSAAYFCASSQRQGALFEQYFGPGTRLTVT.

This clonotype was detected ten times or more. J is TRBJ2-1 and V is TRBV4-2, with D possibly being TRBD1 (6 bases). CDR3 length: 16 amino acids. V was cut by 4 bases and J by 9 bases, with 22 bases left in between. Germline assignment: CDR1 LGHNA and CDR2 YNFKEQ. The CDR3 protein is CASSRGVTGRYGEQFF. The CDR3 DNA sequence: TGTGCCAGCAGCCGGGGTGTCACAGGGAGATACGGTGAGCAGTTCTTC.

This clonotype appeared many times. CDR3 loop: CASSALTRTAYEQYF. CDR3 DNA sequence: TGTGCCAGCAGTGCCCTGACCCGCACCGCCTACGAGCAGTACTTC. The chain is built from TRBV2 and TRBJ2-7; D ambiguous. The CDR3 is 15 residues long. The V end was cut by 4 bases, the J end by 2 bases, with 15 bases between. CDR1 is SNHLY and CDR2 is FYNNEI in the germline V gene. Complete variable domain (other parts from reference TRBV2 and TRBJ2-7): EPEVTQTPSHQVTQMGQEVILRCVPISNHLYFYWYRQILGQKVEFLVSFYNNEISEKSEIFDDQFSVERPDGSNFTLKIRSTKLEDSAMYFCASSALTRTAYEQYFGPGTRLTVT.

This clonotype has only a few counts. DNA of the CDR3: TGTGCCAGCAGTTACTACAGGGTACGGAACACTGAAGCTTTCTTT. This translates into CASSYYRVRNTEAFF. The chain links TRBV6-2 or TRBV6-3 to TRBJ1-1, with D perhaps TRBD1 (6 bases). With 1 base removed from V and 1 base from J, the gap between germline ends came to 10 bases. The CDR3 spans 15 residues. Germline CDR1 MNHEY, CDR2 SVGEGT.

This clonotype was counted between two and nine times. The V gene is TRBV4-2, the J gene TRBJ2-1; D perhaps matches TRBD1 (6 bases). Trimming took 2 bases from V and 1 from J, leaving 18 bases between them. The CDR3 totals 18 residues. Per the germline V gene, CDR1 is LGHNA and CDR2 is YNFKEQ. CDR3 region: CASSQKMYRESSYNEQFF. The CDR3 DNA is TGTGCCAGCAGCCAAAAAATGTACAGGGAAAGTTCCTACAATGAGCAGTTCTTC.

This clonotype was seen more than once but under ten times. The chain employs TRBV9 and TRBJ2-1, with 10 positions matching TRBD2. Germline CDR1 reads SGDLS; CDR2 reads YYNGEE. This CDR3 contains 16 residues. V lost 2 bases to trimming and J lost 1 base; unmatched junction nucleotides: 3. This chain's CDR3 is CASSVSGRESYNEQFF. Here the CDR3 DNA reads TGTGCCAGCAGCGTCAGCGGGAGGGAGTCCTACAATGAGCAGTTCTTC. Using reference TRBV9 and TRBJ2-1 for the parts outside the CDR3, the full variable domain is DSGVTQTPKHLITATGQRVTLRCSPRSGDLSVYWYQQSLDQGLQFLIQYYNGEERAKGNILERFSAQQFPDLHSELNLSSLELGDSALYFCASSVSGRESYNEQFFGPGTRLTVL.

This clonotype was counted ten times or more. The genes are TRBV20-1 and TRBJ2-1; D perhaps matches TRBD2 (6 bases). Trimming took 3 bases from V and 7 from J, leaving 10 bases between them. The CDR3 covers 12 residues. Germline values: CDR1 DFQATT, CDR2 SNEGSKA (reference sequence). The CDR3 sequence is CSARTSLNEQFF. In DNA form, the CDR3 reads TGCAGTGCTAGGACTAGTTTGAATGAGCAGTTCTTC.

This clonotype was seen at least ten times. The CDR3 protein is CATSDKTGGNEQFF. The CDR3 bases are TGTGCCACCAGTGATAAGACAGGGGGAAATGAGCAGTTCTTC. The V gene is TRBV24-1, the J gene TRBJ2-1, with TRBD1 matching over 9 bases. Germline values: CDR1 KGHDR, CDR2 SFDVKD. This CDR3 spans 14 amino acids. Trimming cost V 3 bases and J 7 bases; bases outside gene matches: 3.

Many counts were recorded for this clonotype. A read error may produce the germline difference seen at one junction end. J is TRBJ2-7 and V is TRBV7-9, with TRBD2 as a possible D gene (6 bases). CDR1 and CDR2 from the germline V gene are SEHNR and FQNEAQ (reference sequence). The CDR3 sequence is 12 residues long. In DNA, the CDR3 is TGCGCCAGCAGCTTGGCCGGGGGCGAGCAGTACTTC. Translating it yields CASSLAGGEQYF.

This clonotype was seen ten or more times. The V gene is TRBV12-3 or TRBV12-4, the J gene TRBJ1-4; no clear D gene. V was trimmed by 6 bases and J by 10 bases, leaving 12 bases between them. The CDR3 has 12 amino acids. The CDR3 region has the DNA TGTGCCAGCAGCCTCGGTGTTGGAAAACTGTTTTTT. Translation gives CASSLGVGKLFF.

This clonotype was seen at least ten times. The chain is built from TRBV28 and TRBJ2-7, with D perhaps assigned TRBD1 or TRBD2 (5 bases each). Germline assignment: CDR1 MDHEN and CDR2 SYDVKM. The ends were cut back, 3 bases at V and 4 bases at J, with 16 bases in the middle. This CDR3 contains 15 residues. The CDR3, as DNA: TGTGCCAGCAGTTTGGGGCCGGGCGGGCTTTACGAGCAGTACTTC. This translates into CASSLGPGGLYEQYF.

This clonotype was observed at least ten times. The CDR3 region is CASSLTSGGTGELFF. CDR3 coding DNA: TGTGCCAGCAGTTTGACTAGCGGGGGCACCGGGGAGCTGTTTTTT. This chain links TRBV12-3 or TRBV12-4 with TRBJ2-2, with TRBD2 matching 12 bases. Trimming took 3 bases from V and 4 from J; bases not matched to a gene: 0. The CDR3 spans 15 residues.

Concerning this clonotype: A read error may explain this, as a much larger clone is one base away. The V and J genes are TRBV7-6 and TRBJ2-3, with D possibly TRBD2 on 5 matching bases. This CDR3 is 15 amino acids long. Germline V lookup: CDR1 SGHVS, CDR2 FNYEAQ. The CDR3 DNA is TGTGCCAGCAGCTTAGATTCGGGAAATCTTGATACGGAGTATTTT. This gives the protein CASSLDSGNLDTEYF.

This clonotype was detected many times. The CDR3 coding sequence is TGCAGCGTTGAAGGGACGGAGACAGATACGCAGTATTTT. It specifies CSVEGTETDTQYF. V usage is TRBV29-1 and J usage is TRBJ2-3; the D is unclear. This CDR3 comprises 13 residues. V was cut by 1 base and J by 3 bases, with 8 bases left in between. Germline V gives CDR1 SQVTM, CDR2 ANQGSEA.

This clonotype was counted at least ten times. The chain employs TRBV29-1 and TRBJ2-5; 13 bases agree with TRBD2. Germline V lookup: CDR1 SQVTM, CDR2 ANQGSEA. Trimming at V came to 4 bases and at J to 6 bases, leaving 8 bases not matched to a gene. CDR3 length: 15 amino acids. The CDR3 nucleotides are TGCAGCGTTGCCCGCCGGACTAGCGGGAGACAGACCCAGTACTTC. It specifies CSVARRTSGRQTQYF.

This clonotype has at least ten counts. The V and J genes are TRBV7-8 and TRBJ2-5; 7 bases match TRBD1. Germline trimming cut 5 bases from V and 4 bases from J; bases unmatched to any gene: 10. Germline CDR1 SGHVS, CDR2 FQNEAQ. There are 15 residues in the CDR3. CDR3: CASSIDEGGRETQYF. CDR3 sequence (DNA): TGTGCCAGCAGCATAGATGAAGGGGGCCGAGAGACCCAGTACTTC. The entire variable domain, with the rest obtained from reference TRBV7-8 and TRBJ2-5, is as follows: GAGVSQSPRYKVAKRGQDVALRCDPISGHVSLFWYQQALGQGPEFLTYFQNEAQLDKSGLPSDRFFAERPEGSVSTLKIQRTQQEDSAVYLCASSIDEGGRETQYFGPGTRLLVL.

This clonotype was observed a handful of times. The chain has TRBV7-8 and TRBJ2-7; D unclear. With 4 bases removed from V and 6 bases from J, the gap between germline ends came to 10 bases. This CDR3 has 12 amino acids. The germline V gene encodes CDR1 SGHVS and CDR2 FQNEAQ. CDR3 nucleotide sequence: TGTGCCAGCAGCTCTGGGGTATTCGAGCAGTACTTC. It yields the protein CASSSGVFEQYF.

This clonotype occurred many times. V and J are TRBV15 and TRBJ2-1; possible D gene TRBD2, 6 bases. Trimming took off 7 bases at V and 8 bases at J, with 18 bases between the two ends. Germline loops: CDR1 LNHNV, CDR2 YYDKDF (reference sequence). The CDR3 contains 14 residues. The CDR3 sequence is CATKKRAVGDEQFF. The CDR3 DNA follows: TGTGCCACCAAAAAGCGGGCGGTGGGTGATGAGCAGTTCTTC.

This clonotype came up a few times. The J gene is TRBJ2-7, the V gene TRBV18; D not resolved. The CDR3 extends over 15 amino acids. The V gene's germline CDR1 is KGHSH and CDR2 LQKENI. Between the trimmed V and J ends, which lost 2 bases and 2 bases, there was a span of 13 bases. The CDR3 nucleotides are TGTGCCAGCTCACCAGGAGAGAGGCCTCCCTACGAGCAGTACTTC. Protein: CASSPGERPPYEQYF.

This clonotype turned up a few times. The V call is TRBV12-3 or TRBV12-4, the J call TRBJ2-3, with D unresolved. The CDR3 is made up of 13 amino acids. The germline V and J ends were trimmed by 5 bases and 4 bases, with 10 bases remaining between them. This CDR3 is CASSPWDADTQYF. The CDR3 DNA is TGTGCCAGCAGTCCCTGGGATGCAGATACGCAGTATTTT.